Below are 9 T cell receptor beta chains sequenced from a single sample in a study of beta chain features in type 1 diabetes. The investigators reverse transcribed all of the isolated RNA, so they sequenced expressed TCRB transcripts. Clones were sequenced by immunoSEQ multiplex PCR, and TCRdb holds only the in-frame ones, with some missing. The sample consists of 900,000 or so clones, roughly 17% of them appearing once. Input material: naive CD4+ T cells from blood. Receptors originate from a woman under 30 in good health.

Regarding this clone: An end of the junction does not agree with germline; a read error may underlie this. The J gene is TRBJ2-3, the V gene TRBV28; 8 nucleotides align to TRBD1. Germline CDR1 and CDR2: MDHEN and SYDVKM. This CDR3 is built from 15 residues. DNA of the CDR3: TGTGCCAGCAGACCTTTGACAGGGGACACAGATGCGCAGTATTTT. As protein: CASRPLTGDTDAQYF.

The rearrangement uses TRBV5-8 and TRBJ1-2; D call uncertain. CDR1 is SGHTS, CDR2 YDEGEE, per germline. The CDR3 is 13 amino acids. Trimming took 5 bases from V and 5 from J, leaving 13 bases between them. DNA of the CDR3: TGTGCCAGCAGTTTCGACGCGGGGTATGGCTACACCTTC. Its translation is CASSFDAGYGYTF.

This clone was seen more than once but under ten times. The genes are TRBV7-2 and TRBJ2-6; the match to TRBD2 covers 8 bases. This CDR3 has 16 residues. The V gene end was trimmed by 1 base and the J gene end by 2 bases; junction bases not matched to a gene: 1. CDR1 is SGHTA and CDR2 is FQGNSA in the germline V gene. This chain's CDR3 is CASSLEAGAGANVLTF. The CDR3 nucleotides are TGTGCCAGCAGCTTAGAAGCGGGAGCTGGGGCCAACGTCCTGACTTTC.

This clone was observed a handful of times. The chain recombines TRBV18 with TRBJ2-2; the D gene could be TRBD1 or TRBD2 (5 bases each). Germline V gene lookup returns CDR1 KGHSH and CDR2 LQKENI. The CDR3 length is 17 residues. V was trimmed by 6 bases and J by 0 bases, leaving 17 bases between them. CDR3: CASSRDRKGANTGELFF. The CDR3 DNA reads TGTGCCAGCTCGAGGGACCGAAAGGGAGCGAACACCGGGGAGCTGTTTTTT.

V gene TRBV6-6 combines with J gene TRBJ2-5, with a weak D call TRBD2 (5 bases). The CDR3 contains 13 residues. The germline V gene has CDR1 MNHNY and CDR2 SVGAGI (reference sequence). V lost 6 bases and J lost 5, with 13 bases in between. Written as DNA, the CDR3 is TGTGCCAGCAGCCGCCGGAGGCGGGAGACCCAGTACTTC. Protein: CASSRRRRETQYF.

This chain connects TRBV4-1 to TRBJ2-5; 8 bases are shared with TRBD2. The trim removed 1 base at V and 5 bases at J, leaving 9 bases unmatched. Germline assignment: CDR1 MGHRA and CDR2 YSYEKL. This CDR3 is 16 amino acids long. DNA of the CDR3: TGCGCCAGCAGCCAAGGTCCGGGACTAGTGGGCGAGACCCAGTACTTC. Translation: CASSQGPGLVGETQYF.

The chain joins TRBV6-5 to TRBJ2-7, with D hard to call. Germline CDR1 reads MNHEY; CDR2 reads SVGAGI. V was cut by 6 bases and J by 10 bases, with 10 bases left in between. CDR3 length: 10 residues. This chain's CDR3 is CASSQLLQYF. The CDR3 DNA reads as TGTGCCAGCAGCCAACTACTACAGTACTTC.

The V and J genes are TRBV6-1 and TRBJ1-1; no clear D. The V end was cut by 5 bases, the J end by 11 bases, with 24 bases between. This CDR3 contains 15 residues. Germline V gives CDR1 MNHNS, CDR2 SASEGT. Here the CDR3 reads CASSNQHPTPVGAFF. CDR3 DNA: TGTGCCAGCAGTAATCAACACCCGACTCCCGTCGGGGCTTTCTTT.

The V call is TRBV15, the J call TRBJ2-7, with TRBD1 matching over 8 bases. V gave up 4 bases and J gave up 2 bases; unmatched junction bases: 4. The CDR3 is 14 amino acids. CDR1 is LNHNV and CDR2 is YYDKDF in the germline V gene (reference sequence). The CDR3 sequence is CATSIDRGPYEQYF. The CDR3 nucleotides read TGTGCCACCAGCATAGACAGGGGACCCTACGAGCAGTACTTC.